Reported below is one TCR beta chain. Germline values: CDR1 SGHNT, CDR2 YYREEE (reference sequence). V shed 2 bases and J shed 6 bases, with 15 bases lying between them. The CDR3 sequence is 14 residues long. In the authors' workflow: Estimated nucleated cell counts came from reference gene primer amplification. Assay used: immunoSEQ multiplex PCR; TCRdb lists only in-frame clones, some missing. Clone size and V and J calls were adopted from that table, with D and trimming inferred from the DNA. The table lists around 250,000 clones, roughly 86% of them singletons, with 1.5% to 2% in the top ten. This record comes from a study of blood T cell repertoires in COVID-19. Whole-study context: Italy, Spain and the United States were the sources of the convalescent and acute COVID-19 samples. PBMCs, B-cell-depleted T cells, or T cells provided the cDNA or gDNA that made up the material.

The origin of this receptor is a woman aged 60-70 years who had recovered from COVID-19. The specimen sequenced was peripheral blood. The chain couples TRBV5-4 to TRBJ2-7; D is perhaps TRBD1 (6 bases). CDR3 loop: CASSFTGPRPEQYF. For the CDR3, the DNA is TGTGCCAGCAGCTTCACAGGGCCCCGCCCCGAGCAGTACTTC.